This section outlines one T cell receptor beta chain sequence together with its context. Germline is not matched at one junction end, which may reflect a read error. Generated by immunoSEQ multiplex PCR, the TCRdb table keeps only in-frame clones and is missing some. The sample lists around 150,000 clones, approximately 79% occurring once. These data belong to a study of blood T cell repertoires in COVID-19. Whole-study context: Spain, Italy and the United States supplied samples that represented acute and convalescent COVID-19.

Germline values: CDR1 SNHLY, CDR2 FYNNEI. This CDR3 contains 15 residues. The V and J genes are TRBV2 and TRBJ2-7; 13 bases match TRBD2. The sequence derives from a woman of 80 years or more with acute or convalescent COVID-19. Sequenced: peripheral blood. For the CDR3, the DNA is TGTGCCAGCAATGAACTAGCGGGAGGGCCGTTCGAGCAGTACTTC. Amino acids: CASNELAGGPFEQYF.